Listed below are T cell receptor beta chains from one sample, sequenced in a study of OX40 agonist ivuxolimab in advanced cancers. Sequenced by immunoSEQ multiplex PCR; TCRdb stores in-frame clones only, minus some. The data show roughly 69,000 clones, approximately 84% seen once. The sample consisted of CD4+ or CD8+ T cells sorted from blood, taken in a trial of the OX40 agonist ivuxolimab. These receptors were obtained from an adult with an advanced solid tumor such as melanoma, head and neck, liver or kidney cancer. The CDR3 runs from the conserved cysteine through the conserved F or W. Fields, in order: V gene, J gene, D gene, CDR3 protein, CDR3 DNA. The D gene is left open where the match is weak.

TRBV5-1	TRBJ1-1	-	CASSPVRAMNTEAFF	TGCGCCAGCAGCCCGGTCAGGGCCATGAACACTGAAGCTTTCTTT
TRBV7-9	TRBJ1-2	TRBD1	CASSWGQVDYGYTF	TGTGCCAGCAGTTGGGGACAGGTGGACTATGGCTACACCTTC
TRBV19	TRBJ1-1	-	CANRRQMNTEAFF	TGTGCCAATAGGAGACAGATGAACACTGAAGCTTTCTTT
TRBV29-1	TRBJ2-5	-	CSVEPARETQYF	TGCAGCGTTGAGCCGGCGCGGGAGACCCAGTACTTC
TRBV10-3	TRBJ1-6	TRBD1	CAISAAGQGYSPLHF	TGTGCCATCAGTGCCGCAGGACAGGGATATTCACCCCTCCACTTT
TRBV4-3	TRBJ2-5	-	CASSQEGSTYQETQYF	TGCGCCAGCAGCCAAGAAGGAAGTACATACCAAGAGACCCAGTACTTC
TRBV7-2	TRBJ1-2	-	CASSIPGTVYGYTF	TGTGCCAGCAGCATTCCCGGGACGGTCTATGGCTACACCTTC
TRBV10-3	TRBJ1-1	-	CAISWAIGSTEAFF	TGTGCCATCAGCTGGGCGATTGGGAGCACTGAAGCTTTCTTT
TRBV5-1	TRBJ1-2	-	CASRGLDYGYTF	TGCGCCAGCAGGGGGCTCGACTATGGCTACACCTTC
TRBV18	TRBJ1-1	-	CASSPNPGLDAEAFF	TGTGCCAGCTCACCAAATCCAGGGTTGGACGCTGAAGCTTTCTTT
TRBV6-1	TRBJ2-1	TRBD1	CASTGDRGIYNEQFF	TGTGCCAGCACAGGGGACAGGGGGATCTACAATGAGCAGTTCTTC
TRBV30	TRBJ2-7	TRBD1	CAWSVKGAGAYYEQYF	TGTGCCTGGAGTGTTAAGGGGGCAGGGGCTTACTACGAGCAGTACTTC
TRBV7-8	TRBJ2-7	-	CASTSSAWGNEQYF	TGTGCCAGCACCTCCAGCGCGTGGGGGAACGAGCAGTACTTC
TRBV7-9	TRBJ2-5	-	CASSFGKQGTETQYF	TGTGCCAGCAGCTTTGGGAAACAGGGTACAGAGACCCAGTACTTC
TRBV7-9	TRBJ1-5	TRBD1	CASSAGQNSNQPQHF	TGTGCCAGCAGCGCGGGACAGAATAGCAATCAGCCCCAGCATTTT
TRBV5-1	TRBJ1-2	-	CASSLETASGGYTF	TGCGCCAGCAGCTTGGAGACAGCCTCGGGTGGCTACACCTTC